This TCR beta chain was sequenced for a study of lymphopenia after photon versus proton radiotherapy (dated by TCRdb to between 2019 and 2020). As for the study more broadly: Photon and proton radiation therapy were compared by the study for their immunological effects in patients with gastrointestinal tumors who developed high-grade lymphopenia. A cohort of roughly 18 patients with gastrointestinal tumors who received either photon or proton therapy and subsequently developed lymphopenia was included. The study aimed to characterize how the two radiation modalities differ in their impact on the immune system. Findings and caveats that apply to the study as a whole: After the lymphocyte count nadir, photon-treated repertoires showed oligoclonal expansion, especially of CD8+ Temra cells, which drove the drop in diversity. The survival association was assessed only in patients who died, and better survival with proton therapy was presented by the authors as a possibility rather than a demonstrated result. Across the cohort, among patients who died, a greater drop in TCR diversity after the nadir was inversely correlated with overall survival time. Proton-treated patients stayed relatively stable during treatment, while photon-treated patients lost naive T cells and TCR diversity and gained effector/memory populations.

As for this clone: The specificity of this receptor is unknown. No much larger clone is present one base from it, and per-base qualities are unavailable.

Based on the germline V gene, the CDR1 and CDR2 sequences are SGHAT and FQNNGV. Inclusive of the bounding cysteine and phenylalanine, the CDR3 is 15 residues long. Of all the DNA, just the CDR3 is kept, 45 bases in frame from base 1. V trim: 2 bases; J trim: 8 bases; unmatched bases: 7. Library preparation employed the immunoSEQ multiplex PCR assay. T cell repertoires were profiled by deep sequencing of rearranged TCR beta loci, alongside multiparametric flow cytometry. Sourced from immuneACCESS, this table was stored by TCRdb with only in-frame sequences that have V and J called. A share of the clones is absent; for the studies checked, an unresolved V gene accounts for under half, and the remainder has no known explanation. This sample holds 20,000 to 25,000 clones; around 85% were observed only once. Of the sample, 18% falls within the top ten clones.

The material was peripheral blood, obtained from a patient treated with photon-based radiotherapy. The clonotype comes from a man aged 55 to 70 with pancreatic cancer. This receptor chain uses TRBV11-2 and TRBJ2-5; 11 bases in between match TRBD2. The DNA sequence is as follows: TGTGCCAGCAGCTTAACTAGCGGGGGTCACGTTACCCAGTACTTC. Its protein reads: CASSLTSGGHVTQYF. The entire variable domain, with the stretches around the CDR3 drawn from the reference TRBV11-2 and TRBJ2-5 proteins, is EAGVAQSPRYKIIEKRQSVAFWCNPISGHATLYWYQQILGQGPKLLIQFQNNGVVDDSQLPKDRFSAERLKGVDSTLKIQPAKLEDSAVYLCASSLTSGGHVTQYFGPGTRLLVL.